These T cell receptor beta chains were read from a single sample in a study of cytomegalovirus exposure and HLA in healthy donors. TCRdb keeps only in-frame clones here, not all; method: immunoSEQ multiplex PCR. This repertoire shows some 150,000 clones, 79% found once; its top ten account for approximately 2%. The sample comprised PBMCs. These receptors were obtained from a man aged 40-55 years in good health and CMV-seronegative. Each CDR3 is given with its conserved first and last residue. Each record gives: clone size, CDR3 length, D gene, V gene, J gene, CDR3 protein, CDR3 DNA. D genes are given only for firm matches. Some rows mark clone size as missing; the rest say once, few, many or name a class of expanded clone.

size: -; length: 15; D: TRBD1; V: TRBV27; J: TRBJ1-5; CDR3: CASSTGTGGNQPQHF; DNA: TGTGCCAGCAGCACCGGGACAGGGGGCAATCAGCCCCAGCATTTT
size: -; length: 14; D: -; V: TRBV10-3; J: TRBJ2-3; CDR3: CAISEAKGGDTQYF; DNA: TGTGCCATCAGTGAGGCAAAGGGAGGCGATACGCAGTATTTT
size: -; length: 13; D: TRBD1; V: TRBV5-6; J: TRBJ1-2; CDR3: CASSSTGDYGYTF; DNA: TGTGCCAGCAGTTCTACAGGGGACTATGGCTACACCTTC
size: -; length: 15; D: TRBD2; V: TRBV5-1; J: TRBJ2-1; CDR3: CASSLEGLAGNEQFF; DNA: TGCGCCAGCAGCTTGGAGGGACTAGCGGGAAATGAGCAGTTCTTC
size: -; length: 16; D: TRBD1; V: TRBV28; J: TRBJ1-5; CDR3: CASRSGTAGWNQPQHF; DNA: TGTGCCAGCAGGTCCGGGACAGCGGGCTGGAATCAGCCCCAGCATTTT
size: once; length: 15; D: -; V: TRBV6-1; J: TRBJ2-1; CDR3: CASSEVADSYNEQFF; DNA: TGTGCCAGCAGTGAAGTGGCGGATAGCTACAATGAGCAGTTCTTC
size: -; length: 14; D: -; V: TRBV6-1; J: TRBJ2-5; CDR3: CASSPVGAGETQYF; DNA: TGTGCCAGCAGTCCTGTGGGGGCGGGAGAGACCCAGTACTTC
size: -; length: 16; D: -; V: TRBV28; J: TRBJ2-7; CDR3: CASSPAAVRRVGEQYF; DNA: TGTGCCAGCAGTCCCGCCGCAGTGAGGCGCGTTGGAGAGCAGTACTTC
size: -; length: 15; D: TRBD1; V: TRBV19; J: TRBJ2-7; CDR3: CASSIGIRQGYEQYF; DNA: TGTGCCAGTAGTATTGGGATTCGACAGGGCTACGAGCAGTACTTC
size: -; length: 16; D: -; V: TRBV5-6; J: TRBJ2-1; CDR3: CASSLTTQSSYNEQFF; DNA: TGTGCCAGCAGCTTGACTACCCAGAGCTCCTACAATGAGCAGTTCTTC
size: -; length: 12; D: -; V: TRBV29-1; J: TRBJ2-3; CDR3: CSVVRGPDTQYF; DNA: TGCAGCGTTGTAAGGGGCCCAGATACGCAGTATTTT
size: -; length: 16; D: TRBD2; V: TRBV9; J: TRBJ2-3; CDR3: CASSRQAGGPGDTQYF; DNA: TGTGCCAGCAGCAGACAAGCGGGAGGGCCGGGAGATACGCAGTATTTT
size: once; length: 17; D: TRBD2; V: TRBV27; J: TRBJ2-1; CDR3: CASSFTRLAGAYNEQFF; DNA: TGTGCCAGCAGTTTCACCCGACTAGCGGGGGCCTACAATGAGCAGTTCTTC
size: once; length: 14; D: -; V: TRBV7-6; J: TRBJ1-6; CDR3: CASSLTGTNSPLHF; DNA: TGTGCCAGCAGCTTAACTGGTACGAATTCACCCCTCCACTTT
size: -; length: 16; D: TRBD2; V: TRBV5-1; J: TRBJ2-7; CDR3: CASSPGLAGGPGEQYF; DNA: TGCGCCAGCAGCCCAGGACTAGCGGGAGGGCCTGGCGAGCAGTACTTC
size: -; length: 14; D: -; V: TRBV29-1; J: TRBJ2-2; CDR3: CSVGTGGRSGELFF; DNA: TGCAGCGTTGGTACAGGAGGGCGCTCCGGGGAGCTGTTTTTT
size: -; length: 13; D: -; V: TRBV6-5; J: TRBJ2-3; CDR3: CASSYNLFDTQYF; DNA: TGTGCCAGCAGTTACAATCTCTTCGATACGCAGTATTTT
size: -; length: 17; D: -; V: TRBV5-1; J: TRBJ1-4; CDR3: CASSLAGGAGANEKLFF; DNA: TGCGCCAGCAGCTTGGCCGGCGGGGCGGGAGCTAATGAAAAACTGTTTTTT
size: -; length: 14; D: -; V: TRBV1; J: TRBJ1-1; CDR3: CTSSQAEGDTEAFF; DNA: TGCACCAGCAGCCAAGCCGAGGGTGATACTGAAGCTTTCTTT
size: -; length: 14; D: -; V: TRBV7-9; J: TRBJ1-5; CDR3: CASSLQGNSQPQHF; DNA: TGTGCCAGCAGCTTACAGGGGAACAGTCAGCCCCAGCATTTT
size: -; length: 14; D: -; V: TRBV6-1; J: TRBJ1-4; CDR3: CASRWASTNEKLFF; DNA: TGTGCCAGCCGATGGGCATCAACTAATGAAAAACTGTTTTTT
size: -; length: 12; D: -; V: TRBV27; J: TRBJ2-3; CDR3: CASSLFGDTQYF; DNA: TGTGCCAGCAGTTTATTCGGGGATACGCAGTATTTT
size: -; length: 15; D: -; V: TRBV5-1; J: TRBJ1-1; CDR3: CASSSTQTPNTEAFF; DNA: TGCGCCAGCAGCTCGACACAGACACCGAACACTGAAGCTTTCTTT
size: -; length: 13; D: TRBD1; V: TRBV19; J: TRBJ1-1; CDR3: CAGRQGSLTEAFF; DNA: TGTGCCGGTAGACAGGGGAGTCTAACTGAAGCTTTCTTT
size: once; length: 13; D: TRBD1; V: TRBV19; J: TRBJ1-1; CDR3: CASSRTGGTEAFF; DNA: TGTGCCAGTAGTAGAACAGGGGGCACTGAAGCTTTCTTT
size: -; length: 15; D: -; V: TRBV2; J: TRBJ1-2; CDR3: CASSEVPGTGYGYTF; DNA: TGTGCCAGCAGTGAAGTTCCCGGAACGGGTTATGGCTACACCTTC
size: -; length: 12; D: -; V: TRBV28; J: TRBJ2-7; CDR3: CASSLSSYEQYF; DNA: TGTGCCAGCAGTTTATCGTCCTACGAGCAGTACTTC
size: -; length: 15; D: TRBD1; V: TRBV7-9; J: TRBJ2-7; CDR3: CASRADRGPSYEQYF; DNA: TGTGCCAGCAGAGCCGACAGGGGGCCCTCCTACGAGCAGTACTTC
size: -; length: 16; D: -; V: TRBV28; J: TRBJ2-7; CDR3: CASTPAAGEFINEQYF; DNA: TGTGCCAGCACTCCGGCGGCAGGGGAGTTTATTAACGAGCAGTACTTC
size: once; length: 16; D: -; V: TRBV2; J: TRBJ2-3; CDR3: CASKRRETISTDTQYF; DNA: TGTGCCAGCAAAAGGAGGGAGACAATTAGCACAGATACGCAGTATTTT
size: -; length: 13; D: -; V: TRBV19; J: TRBJ2-5; CDR3: CASVGLEMETQYF; DNA: TGTGCCAGCGTGGGGCTAGAGATGGAGACCCAGTACTTC
size: -; length: 14; D: TRBD1; V: TRBV5-1; J: TRBJ2-7; CDR3: CASSAGTGLYEQYF; DNA: TGCGCCAGCAGCGCCGGGACAGGTCTCTACGAGCAGTACTTC
size: -; length: 13; D: -; V: TRBV10-3; J: TRBJ1-5; CDR3: CAISDEGVQPQHF; DNA: TGTGCCATCAGTGACGAAGGGGTTCAGCCCCAGCATTTT
size: -; length: 15; D: -; V: TRBV5-6; J: TRBJ1-1; CDR3: CASSLVPGVNTEAFF; DNA: TGTGCCAGCAGCTTGGTTCCAGGGGTTAACACTGAAGCTTTCTTT
size: -; length: 15; D: TRBD1; V: TRBV5-4; J: TRBJ2-7; CDR3: CASRLGQGISYEQYF; DNA: TGTGCCAGCAGACTCGGACAGGGCATCTCCTACGAGCAGTACTTC
size: -; length: 15; D: -; V: TRBV5-6; J: TRBJ2-5; CDR3: CASSLASAVQETQYF; DNA: TGTGCCAGCAGCTTGGCCTCGGCGGTACAAGAGACCCAGTACTTC
size: -; length: 20; D: TRBD1; V: TRBV27; J: TRBJ1-5; CDR3: CASSSQGTGGGWGSNQPQHF; DNA: TGTGCCAGCAGTTCGCAGGGGACAGGGGGCGGGTGGGGTAGCAATCAGCCCCAGCATTTT
size: -; length: 16; D: -; V: TRBV21-1; J: TRBJ2-1; CDR3: CASSARQGSSCNEQFF; DNA: TGTGCCAGCAGCGCGCGACAGGGGAGCTCCTGCAATGAGCAGTTCTTC
size: -; length: 15; D: TRBD2; V: TRBV19; J: TRBJ2-5; CDR3: CASSTLAGLQETQYF; DNA: TGTGCCAGTAGTACCTTAGCGGGCTTACAAGAGACCCAGTACTTC
size: -; length: 17; D: TRBD2; V: TRBV4-2; J: TRBJ2-5; CDR3: CASSQVGIAGNQETQYF; DNA: TGTGCCAGCAGCCAAGTAGGGATAGCGGGGAACCAAGAGACCCAGTACTTC
size: -; length: 16; D: TRBD2; V: TRBV4-1; J: TRBJ2-2; CDR3: CASSLKREEITGELFF; DNA: TGCGCCAGCAGCTTAAAGCGGGAGGAGATAACCGGGGAGCTGTTTTTT
size: -; length: 14; D: -; V: TRBV28; J: TRBJ1-1; CDR3: CASSPTRGMTEAFF; DNA: TGTGCCAGCAGTCCCACTCGGGGGATGACTGAAGCTTTCTTT
size: -; length: 18; D: -; V: TRBV2; J: TRBJ2-3; CDR3: CASSEAPSRGLSRDTQYF; DNA: TGTGCCAGCAGTGAAGCTCCTTCCAGGGGCCTCTCAAGAGATACGCAGTATTTT
size: -; length: 14; D: TRBD2; V: TRBV19; J: TRBJ2-7; CDR3: CASTQSGRVDEQYF; DNA: TGTGCCAGTACCCAAAGCGGGAGAGTCGACGAGCAGTACTTC
size: -; length: 12; D: TRBD1; V: TRBV7-2; J: TRBJ2-5; CDR3: CASSSQGKAQYF; DNA: TGTGCCAGCAGCTCACAGGGGAAGGCCCAGTACTTC
size: -; length: 16; D: -; V: TRBV27; J: TRBJ2-5; CDR3: CASSLGIGGPRKTQYF; DNA: TGTGCCAGCAGTTTAGGTATCGGGGGTCCCCGGAAGACCCAGTACTTC
size: -; length: 15; D: TRBD1; V: TRBV6-5; J: TRBJ2-2; CDR3: CAIRPRTGPTGELFF; DNA: TGTGCCATTCGCCCTCGGACAGGCCCCACCGGGGAGCTGTTTTTT
size: -; length: 15; D: TRBD2; V: TRBV2; J: TRBJ2-3; CDR3: CASSVLAGETDTQYF; DNA: TGTGCCAGCAGTGTACTAGCGGGGGAAACAGATACGCAGTATTTT
size: few; length: 11; D: -; V: TRBV11-2; J: TRBJ1-1; CDR3: CASSLSAEAFF; DNA: TGTGCCAGCAGCTTATCTGCTGAAGCTTTCTTT
size: -; length: 14; D: TRBD1; V: TRBV19; J: TRBJ2-4; CDR3: CASSIQGAKNIQYF; DNA: TGTGCCAGTAGTATACAGGGGGCAAAAAACATTCAGTACTTC
size: -; length: 14; D: -; V: TRBV9; J: TRBJ2-7; CDR3: CASSPWDSSYEQYF; DNA: TGTGCCAGCAGCCCCTGGGACTCGAGCTACGAGCAGTACTTC